This paragraph covers one T cell receptor beta chain sequence. The sample originates from a study of blood T cell repertoires in COVID-19. Study at large: Spain, Italy and the United States supplied samples that represented acute and convalescent COVID-19.

TCRdb keeps only in-frame clones here, not all; method: immunoSEQ multiplex PCR. The data show 200,000 to 250,000 clones, roughly 80% seen once. Sequenced sample: peripheral blood. This sequence originates from a human donor in a cohort sampled during active COVID-19.

The CDR3 region is CAWSVPGLGGAETQYF. As DNA, the CDR3 is TGTGCCTGGAGTGTACCGGGCCTAGGGGGAGCGGAGACCCAGTACTTC. The rearrangement uses TRBV30 and TRBJ2-5; D may be TRBD1 (6 bases). This CDR3 contains 16 residues. V was pared by 0 bases and J by 5 bases, with 19 bases between. Germline CDR1 GTSNPN, CDR2 SVGIG (reference sequence).